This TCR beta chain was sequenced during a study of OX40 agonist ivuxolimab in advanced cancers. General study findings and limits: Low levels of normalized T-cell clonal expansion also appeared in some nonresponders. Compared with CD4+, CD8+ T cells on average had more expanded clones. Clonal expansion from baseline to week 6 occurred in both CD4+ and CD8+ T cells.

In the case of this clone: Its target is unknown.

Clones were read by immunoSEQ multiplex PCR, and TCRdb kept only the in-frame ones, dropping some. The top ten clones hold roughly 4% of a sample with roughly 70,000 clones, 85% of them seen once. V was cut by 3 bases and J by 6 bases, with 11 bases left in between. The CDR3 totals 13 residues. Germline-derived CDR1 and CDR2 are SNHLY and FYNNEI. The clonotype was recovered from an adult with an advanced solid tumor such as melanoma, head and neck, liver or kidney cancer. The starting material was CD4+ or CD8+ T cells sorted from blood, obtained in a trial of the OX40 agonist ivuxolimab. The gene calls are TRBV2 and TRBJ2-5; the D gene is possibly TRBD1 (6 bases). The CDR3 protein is CASSEGAGQTQYF. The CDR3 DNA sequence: TGTGCCAGCAGTGAGGGGGCAGGGCAGACCCAGTACTTC.